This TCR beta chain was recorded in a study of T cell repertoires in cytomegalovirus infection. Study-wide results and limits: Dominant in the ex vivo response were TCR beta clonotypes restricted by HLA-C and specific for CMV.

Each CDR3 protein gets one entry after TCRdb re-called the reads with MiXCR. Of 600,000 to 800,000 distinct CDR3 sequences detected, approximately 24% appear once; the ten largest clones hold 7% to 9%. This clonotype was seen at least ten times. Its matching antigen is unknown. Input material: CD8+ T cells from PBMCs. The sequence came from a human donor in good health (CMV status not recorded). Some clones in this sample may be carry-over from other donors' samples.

CDR3 protein: CASSEDRRADTQYF. The CDR3 DNA reads as TGTGCCAGCAGCGAAGACAGGAGAGCAGATACGCAGTATTTT. The chain is built from TRBV7-6 and TRBJ2-3; D is perhaps TRBD1 (6 bases). Germline values: CDR1 SGHVS, CDR2 FNYEAQ. Between the trimmed V and J ends, which lost 5 bases and 4 bases, there was a span of 13 bases. The CDR3 runs to 14 residues.